This TCR beta chain originates from a study of T-cell memory formation after mild COVID-19. One entry per CDR3 protein results from TCRdb running MiXCR on the 5' RACE reads. The top ten clones hold over 20% of a sample with about 290,000 distinct CDR3 sequences, around a sixth of them seen once. Trimming cost V 6 bases and J 2 bases, with 14 bases left between them. The germline V gene has CDR1 MNHEY and CDR2 SMNVEV (reference sequence). This CDR3 contains 15 residues. The rearrangement links TRBV27 to TRBJ1-3; no reliable D call. Sample: PBMCs or a T cell subset sorted from them (not recorded which). This sequence was found in a man aged 18 to 35 who had mild COVID-19 (a few samples of this study predate the infection). Cell type and time point are not known. The chain's CDR3 is CASSSSRGAGNTIYF. CDR3 DNA sequence: TGTGCCAGCAGCTCCTCCCGAGGAGCTGGAAACACCATATATTTT.